This TCR beta chain appears in the sequencing data of a study of identical twins (dated by TCRdb to the mid-2010s). Study-wide context: To test whether fetal clonotypes persist, the study used deep sequencing on TCR alpha and beta repertoires from monozygotic twins, unrelated adults of various ages, and cord blood. To rule out contamination, the twin experiments were replicated at different times with different library preparation protocols.

The library was produced with 5' RACE. The data were produced on an Illumina HiSeq 2000. A universal primer binding site was added through template switching, and the final cDNA carried a unique molecular identifier so that TCR cDNA molecules could be counted accurately. Specific primers in the conserved constant-segment region were used to synthesize first-strand cDNA for the TCR alpha and beta chains. To control for contamination, every cDNA library was double barcoded, receiving both a SMART-Mk sample barcode and Illumina barcodes. TruSeq adapter sequences along with Illumina sample barcodes were introduced in two successive PCR steps. Sequencing of the TCR alpha and beta cDNA libraries was done on the Illumina HiSeq platform using custom primers. The original pipeline was this. Raw reads were processed with MiGEC to extract unique molecular identifiers, and MiXCR was used to determine CDR3 positions. Recombination models were inferred per individual with the repgenHMM and IGoR tools using an EM algorithm. The analysis of shared clonotypes was done with the tcR package in R, with sharing normalized by the product of cloneset sizes. To study raw recombination without the effects of thymic and clonal selection, out-of-frame nonproductive sequences were analyzed. TCRdb passed the public sequencing reads through fastp at Q25 and MiXCR, retaining productive beta sequences. Each CDR3 protein gets just one entry, which takes the most common genes and DNA from the rows behind it. The authors' filters were not applied to this entry. The sample includes 150,000 or so distinct CDR3 sequences, with around 3.4% observed a single time. The leading ten clones occupy 7% to 10% of the sample.

Every donor in the study was a healthy Caucasian. Using Miltenyi CD45RO+ enrichment and human naive T-cell isolation kits, memory (CD45RO+) and naive T cells were isolated from PBMC. Sequences SGHAT (CDR1) and FQNNGV (CDR2) are obtained from the germline V gene. The CDR3 spans 13 residues, from the cysteine through the phenylalanine. Here the CDR3 DNA is all that survives: 39 bases in frame from base 1. V lost 5 bases and J lost 5 bases; the stretch between them is 12 bases long. This clonotype was counted ten times or more. Its antigen specificity is not known. No much larger clone is present one base from it, and per-base qualities are unavailable. General findings and caveats noted by the study authors: Invariant T cells such as MAIT and iNKT could partly confound zero-insertion analyses, though diverse VJ usage argued against this for most clonotypes. Abundant cord blood beta clonotypes had fewer insertions, young adult naive repertoires showed a similar but weaker trend, and memory repertoires showed no such trend. Because the same donors could not be followed over many years, conclusions were based on cross-sectional statistical analysis. The excess sharing between twins in beta out-of-frame sequences was weaker because fewer shared sequences reduced the signal-to-noise ratio. Out-of-frame TCR alpha sharing in monozygotic twins was systematically underestimated by recombination models, whereas sharing between unrelated individuals was in agreement with the recombination models. Compared with coincidental sharing between unrelated individuals, out-of-frame TCR alpha sequences shared between twins had an excess of sequences with low generation probability.

The receptor comes from a young man in good health. Sequenced material: memory T cells sorted from blood. Reading the label with the study, this specimen's cell subset or site is: CD45RO+ enriched T cells. This sequence uses TRBV11-2 and TRBJ2-5, with the D gene tentatively TRBD1 or TRBD2, based on 5 matching bases in each. This receptor carries the CDR3 CASSHGGSETQYF. The DNA sequence follows: TGTGCCAGCAGCCATGGGGGATCGGAGACCCAGTACTTC.